Below, 10 T cell receptor beta chains from the same sample are listed, as sequenced in a study of OX40 agonist ivuxolimab in advanced cancers. The library was made by the immunoSEQ multiplex PCR assay. TCRdb took this table from immuneACCESS and kept in-frame rearrangements with V and J called. Such tables lack part of the clones; where checked against another copy, unresolved V genes explain under half of the gap, and the rest is unexplained. For this sample the table gives about 25,000 clones, of which approximately 83% were detected only once. The ten most abundant clones make up approximately 40% of the sample. The sample in question was CD4+ or CD8+ T cells sorted from blood, obtained in a trial of the OX40 agonist ivuxolimab. These receptors came from an adult with an advanced solid tumor such as melanoma, head and neck, liver or kidney cancer.

V gene TRBV2 combines with J gene TRBJ2-5; D unresolved. The CDR3 extends over 12 amino acids. The germline gives CDR1 SNHLY, CDR2 FYNNEI. The V end was cut by 3 bases, the J end by 5 bases, with 7 bases between. The CDR3 is CASSEASETQYF. CDR3 DNA: TGTGCCAGCAGTGAGGCAAGCGAGACCCAGTACTTC.

In its sample, this clone was seen a few times. The same CDR3 also results from other DNA sequences found in this sample. The gene calls are TRBV6-5 and TRBJ2-5; D ambiguous. CDR1 MNHEY and CDR2 SVGAGI come from the germline V gene. Trimming stripped 6 bases from V and 2 bases from J, with 10 bases between. The CDR3 contains 13 residues. For the CDR3, the DNA is TGTGCCAGCAGCCCTGGAGTACAAGAGACCCAGTACTTC. Amino acids: CASSPGVQETQYF.

The chain couples TRBV19 to TRBJ1-5, with D possibly matching TRBD1 (5 bases). The ends were cut back, 2 bases at V and 3 bases at J, with 11 bases in the middle. Germline V gene data show CDR1 as LNHDA and CDR2 as SQIVND (reference sequence). This CDR3 is built from 15 residues. Written as DNA, the CDR3 is TGTGCCAGTAGTATATCCTTCGGGACCAATCAGCCCCAGCATTTT. Protein product: CASSISFGTNQPQHF.

The chain uses TRBV13 and TRBJ2-1; D uncertain. The germline V gene encodes CDR1 PRHDT and CDR2 FYEKMQ (reference sequence). The CDR3 runs to 17 residues. Between the trimmed V and J ends, which lost 5 bases and 0 bases, there was a span of 17 bases. The CDR3 coding sequence is TGTGCCAGCAGCGATACCTCCGGCCCTCACTCCTACAATGAGCAGTTCTTC. This encodes CASSDTSGPHSYNEQFF.

The chain uses TRBV29-1 and TRBJ2-5, with a possible D match to TRBD1 (6 bases). The V gene's germline CDR1 is SQVTM and CDR2 ANQGSEA. The CDR3 consists of 13 residues. Trimming stripped 2 bases from V and 1 base from J, with 8 bases between. The CDR3 DNA reads TGCAGCGTTGAACTGGACAGCCAAGAGACCCAGTACTTC. Residues: CSVELDSQETQYF.

This clone was seen a few times. J is TRBJ1-1 and V is TRBV29-1; D is ambiguous. CDR3 length: 11 residues. Trimming took 3 bases from V and 1 from J, leaving 3 bases between them. CDR1 SQVTM and CDR2 ANQGSEA come from the germline V gene. The CDR3 reads CSVDQNTEAFF. The DNA for the CDR3 is TGCAGCGTTGACCAGAACACTGAAGCTTTCTTT.

The chain couples TRBV5-6 to TRBJ1-2; no firm D call. The germline V and J ends were trimmed by 0 bases and 4 bases, with 13 bases remaining between them. The germline V gene encodes CDR1 SGHDT and CDR2 YYEEEE. The CDR3 totals 15 residues. CDR3 DNA sequence: TGTGCCAGCAGCTTGGTGGGAGCGATTAGCTATGGCTACACCTTC. Protein: CASSLVGAISYGYTF.

This clone was seen once. The chain links TRBV5-4 to TRBJ2-7; TRBD2 matches at 16 bases. CDR3 length: 16 residues. The trim removed 4 bases at V and 6 bases at J, leaving 7 bases unmatched. Germline values: CDR1 SGHNT, CDR2 YYREEE (reference sequence). The CDR3 spells CASSRGLAGGPGEQYF. Here the CDR3 DNA reads TGTGCCAGCAGCCGGGGACTAGCGGGAGGGCCGGGCGAGCAGTACTTC.

This clone was counted a single time. The chain employs TRBV4-2 and TRBJ2-1, with TRBD2 matching 10 bases. The germline CDR1 and CDR2 sequences are LGHNA and YNFKEQ. CDR3 size: 16 residues. V lost 2 bases and J lost 4; bases outside the gene matches: 5. The CDR3 DNA follows: TGTGCCAGCAGCCAATCGAGCGGGGGGGAGTACAATGAGCAGTTCTTC. Encoded protein: CASSQSSGGEYNEQFF.

This clone was seen only once. This sequence joins TRBV27 and TRBJ1-1; D possibly corresponds to TRBD1 (5 bases). V dropped 5 bases and J dropped 1 base, with 14 bases sitting between them. The CDR3 has 15 residues. Germline V CDR1 and CDR2: MNHEY, SMNVEV (reference sequence). CDR3 sequence (DNA): TGTGCCAGCAGTAGCAGGGTGTCGGGGAACACTGAAGCTTTCTTT. It is translated as CASSSRVSGNTEAFF.